This T cell receptor (beta chain) was sequenced in a study of T-cell memory formation after mild COVID-19. The CDR3 is 14 amino acids. V gave up 3 bases and J gave up 2 bases; unmatched junction bases: 4. Germline lookup yields CDR1 SNHLY and CDR2 FYNNEI. One entry per CDR3 protein, called by TCRdb with MiXCR from the 5' RACE reads. The top ten hold over 20% of the sample, which has roughly 280,000 distinct CDR3 sequences, 15% to 20% seen once. Sequenced sample: PBMCs or a T cell subset sorted from them (not recorded which). The chain links TRBV2 to TRBJ2-7, with 7 nucleotides matching TRBD1. This receptor was obtained from a young man who had mild COVID-19 (a few samples of this study predate the infection). Cell type and time point are not known. The CDR3 bases are TGTGCCAGCAGTGATCAGGGGGAAGCCTACGAGCAGTACTTC. Translating it yields CASSDQGEAYEQYF.